One sample yielded the 16 T cell receptor beta chains listed below, sequenced in a study of T cells in Graves' hyperthyroidism and ophthalmopathy. Amplified regions were TCR beta CDR3 sequences from RNA transcripts. The TCR CDR3 was amplified in a first-round RT-PCR using the HTBI primer set. MiXCR, applied by TCRdb to the multiplex PCR reads, yields one record per CDR3 protein. The sample yields hundreds of thousands of distinct CDR3 sequences, roughly a quarter seen once. The sample was blood. The receptors shown here come from a woman aged 30 to 39 with Graves' ophthalmopathy.

This clonotype appeared many times. The V and J genes are TRBV11-2 and TRBJ2-3; tentatively, D is TRBD1 or TRBD2 (5 bases each). Between the trimmed V and J ends, which lost 5 bases and 2 bases, there was a span of 8 bases. The CDR3 is 13 residues long. CDR1 is SGHAT and CDR2 is FQNNGV in the germline V gene. CDR3 bases: TGTGCCAGCAGCCCCGGGGCCACAGATACGCAGTATTTT. Translation: CASSPGATDTQYF.

This clonotype has only a few counts. The V and J genes are TRBV12-3 or TRBV12-4 and TRBJ1-1, with a weak D call TRBD1 (5 bases). V lost 4 bases to trimming and J lost 7 bases, with 13 bases between them. This CDR3 spans 13 amino acids. Written as DNA, the CDR3 is TGTGCCAGCAGTTGGGGGGGATTCGGTGAAGCTTTCTTT. Its protein product is CASSWGGFGEAFF.

The DNA for the CDR3 is TGTGCCAGCAGTGTTAAAAGCGAAGCTTTCTTT. The encoded protein is CASSVKSEAFF. The chain combines TRBV2 with TRBJ1-1; D remains unclear. This CDR3 comprises 11 residues. The V gene's germline CDR1 is SNHLY and CDR2 FYNNEI. V gave up 4 bases and J gave up 8 bases, with 8 bases separating them.

This clonotype appeared many times. V usage is TRBV27 and J usage is TRBJ2-7; D is perhaps TRBD1 (6 bases). The V end was cut by 5 bases, the J end by 0 bases, with 14 bases between. The germline CDR1 and CDR2 sequences are MNHEY and SMNVEV (reference sequence). CDR3 length: 15 residues. The CDR3, as DNA: TGTGCCAGCAGTACCGTGGGGGCACTCTCCTACGAGCAGTACTTC. This codes for CASSTVGALSYEQYF.

This chain joins TRBV6-1 and TRBJ1-5; possible D gene TRBD1, 5 bases. Germline values: CDR1 MNHNS, CDR2 SASEGT. The CDR3 length is 16 residues. V was clipped by 0 bases and J by 9 bases, with 18 bases between them. The CDR3 sequence is CASSEAGRTLGGPQHF. For the CDR3, the DNA is TGTGCCAGCAGTGAAGCGGGACGGACCCTAGGTGGGCCCCAGCATTTT.

The V gene is TRBV7-8, the J gene TRBJ1-3; 7 nucleotides align to TRBD1. V was clipped by 6 bases and J by 3 bases; unmatched bases: 17. There are 18 residues in the CDR3. Germline CDR1 SGHVS, CDR2 FQNEAQ. CDR3 in DNA: TGTGCCAGCAGTGAATCCCAAAAAAACAGGGGCGGTGGAAACACCATATATTTT. Its translation: CASSESQKNRGGGNTIYF.

The chain recombines TRBV10-3 with TRBJ1-2, with TRBD1 matching 8 bases. Germline CDR1 reads ENHRY; CDR2 reads SYGVKD. V trimming: 3 bases; J trimming: 5 bases; junction bases outside the gene matches: 5. The CDR3 runs 14 residues. The CDR3 loop is CAISDPGQEYGYTF. The CDR3 DNA is TGTGCCATCAGTGATCCGGGACAGGAATATGGCTACACCTTC.

This sequence joins TRBV7-2 and TRBJ2-7; 9 positions match TRBD2. From germline, CDR1 is SGHTA and CDR2 FQGNSA. V lost 5 bases to trimming and J lost 6 bases; unmatched junction nucleotides: 8. The CDR3 is 14 residues long. The chain's CDR3 is CASSLGTSYFEQYF. DNA of the CDR3: TGTGCCAGCAGCCTCGGGACTAGCTATTTCGAGCAGTACTTC.

Many counts were recorded for this clonotype. The J gene is TRBJ2-7, the V gene TRBV2, with a possible D match to TRBD1 (5 bases). CDR1 is SNHLY, CDR2 FYNNEI, per germline. The CDR3 length is 12 residues. The V and J ends lost 4 bases and 6 bases respectively, with 10 bases between them. The CDR3 region is CASSAQGSEQYF. The DNA of the CDR3 is TGTGCCAGCAGTGCTCAGGGTTCCGAGCAGTACTTC. The full variable domain, rest sourced from reference TRBV2 and TRBJ2-7, is EPEVTQTPSHQVTQMGQEVILRCVPISNHLYFYWYRQILGQKVEFLVSFYNNEISEKSEIFDDQFSVERPDGSNFTLKIRSTKLEDSAMYFCASSAQGSEQYFGPGTRLTVT.

At least ten counts were recorded for this clonotype. The chain employs TRBV5-1 and TRBJ2-5; D unresolved. Trimming removed 6 bases from V and 1 base from J, with 10 bases in between. Germline lookup yields CDR1 SGHRS and CDR2 YFSETQ. This CDR3 contains 13 residues. This chain's CDR3 is CASKETVQETQYF. The CDR3 DNA reads as TGCGCCAGCAAGGAAACAGTCCAAGAGACCCAGTACTTC.

In regard to this clonotype: This may arise from a read error, as a much more abundant clone is one base away. The CDR3 sequence is CASSTTGQYTGELFF. DNA for the CDR3: TGTGCCAGCAGCACCACAGGACAGTACACCGGGGAGCTGTTTTTT. V is TRBV6-1 and J is TRBJ2-2, with a tentative D call TRBD1 (6 bases). Germline V lookup: CDR1 MNHNS, CDR2 SASEGT. Deletions cut 6 bases from V and 3 bases from J, with 14 bases between. The CDR3 totals 15 residues.

This clonotype was seen ten or more times. V gene TRBV20-1 combines with J gene TRBJ1-5; D perhaps matches TRBD1 (5 bases). The germline CDR1 and CDR2 sequences are DFQATT and SNEGSKA (reference sequence). The CDR3 has 14 amino acids. Deletions cut 0 bases from V and 2 bases from J, with 8 bases between. CDR3 nucleotides: TGCAGTGCTAGAGATCGCAGGGGCAATCAGCCCCAGCATTTT. It translates to CSARDRRGNQPQHF.

The genes are TRBV6-1 and TRBJ1-2; weak D call: TRBD1 (5 bases). Germline V gives CDR1 MNHNS, CDR2 SASEGT. The CDR3 covers 15 residues. V lost 6 bases and J lost 3, with 17 bases in between. The CDR3 here is CASRTQGGGDYGYTF. CDR3 in DNA: TGTGCCAGCAGGACTCAGGGTGGAGGTGACTATGGCTACACCTTC.

This clonotype was recorded at least ten times. V and J are TRBV6-1 and TRBJ2-7; 10 bases agree with TRBD1. Germline V lookup: CDR1 MNHNS, CDR2 SASEGT. V gave up 6 bases and J gave up 2 bases; unmatched junction bases: 7. CDR3 length: 15 amino acids. For the CDR3, the DNA is TGTGCCAGCAGCCGCGGACAGGGGGGGACCTACGAGCAGTACTTC. Its protein is CASSRGQGGTYEQYF.

With respect to this clonotype: This may come from a read error, since a much larger clone is one base off. The rearrangement uses TRBV12-5 and TRBJ1-1, with a weak D call TRBD1 (5 bases). CDR1 LGHNT and CDR2 FRNRAP come from the germline V gene. This CDR3 has 13 amino acids. The CDR3: CASGPDRNTEACF. The CDR3 coding sequence is TGTGCTAGTGGCCCCGACAGAAACACTGAAGCTTGCTTT.

The chain links TRBV15 to TRBJ1-2, with D perhaps TRBD1 (5 bases). Germline assignment: CDR1 LNHNV and CDR2 YYDKDF (reference sequence). Trimming stripped 1 base from V and 0 bases from J, with 9 bases between. The CDR3 consists of 15 residues. CDR3 residues: CATSRGGSPNYGYTF. CDR3 nucleotides: TGTGCCACCAGCAGAGGGGGGAGCCCTAACTATGGCTACACCTTC.